The 2 T cell receptor beta chains reported below all come from one sample, sequenced in a study of Tregs in tolerant kidney transplant recipients. Sequencing was performed with immunoSEQ multiplex PCR; in TCRdb, only in-frame clones are kept and a portion is missing. Here the sample spans approximately 16,000 clones, around 80% being singletons. The starting material was Tregs from blood, obtained before the transplant. These receptors were obtained from a human donor who received a combined kidney and bone marrow transplant.

The gene calls are TRBV5-1 and TRBJ1-2; D is perhaps TRBD1 (6 bases). V dropped 3 bases and J dropped 7 bases, with 10 bases sitting between them. CDR1 and CDR2 from the germline V gene are SGHRS and YFSETQ. The CDR3 spans 12 residues. In DNA, the CDR3 is TGCGCCAGCAGCTCCCCAGGGGTTGGCTACACCTTC. Translated, it gives CASSSPGVGYTF. Based on the CDR3 plus reference TRBV5-1 and TRBJ1-2, the full variable domain is KAGVTQTPRYLIKTRGQQVTLSCSPISGHRSVSWYQQTPGQGLQFLFEYFSETQRNKGNFPGRFSGRQFSNSRSEMNVSTLELGDSALYLCASSSPGVGYTFGSGTRLTVV.

This chain uses TRBV7-8 with TRBJ1-5; perhaps TRBD1 as D (5 bases). From germline, CDR1 is SGHVS and CDR2 FQNEAQ. V was cut by 5 bases and J by 3 bases, with 14 bases left in between. The CDR3 runs 15 residues. The CDR3 reads CASSLPGGVNQPQHF. The CDR3 DNA sequence: TGTGCCAGCAGCCTCCCGGGAGGGGTCAATCAGCCCCAGCATTTT.